What follows describes a single TCR beta chain. Its target is not known. The sample comes from a study of identical twins. V trimming: 4 bases; J trimming: 5 bases; junction bases outside the gene matches: 13. Germline assignment: CDR1 SGHDT and CDR2 YYEEEE. The CDR3 runs to 16 residues. Template switching (which added a universal primer site) was used, and cDNA carried unique molecular identifiers. MiXCR was run by TCRdb on the 5' RACE reads, yielding one entry per CDR3 protein. The profile covers 430,000 or so distinct CDR3 sequences, with roughly 26% appearing a single time and approximately 2.9% taken by the ten largest. Overall study results and limits: Where out-of-frame alpha sequences were twin-shared, they showed excess low generation probability.

Separately, the same data were catalogued under a study of T cells expressing NK-cell markers. This second study notes: Only alpha-beta TCR T cells were sorted in several experiments, using an anti-gamma-delta TCR antibody. Dominant NKG2C+ clonotype frequencies of about 1.0-8% of CD8+ T cells were measured in over five donors.

This clonotype was sampled from a young woman in good health. Sequencing was done on a sample of CD4+ T cells sorted from blood. This chain links TRBV5-6 with TRBJ2-7; TRBD1 matches 9 bases. For the CDR3, the DNA is TGTGCCAGCAGCGTGTCAACCGGGACAGGGTTCCACGAGCAGTACTTC. Its translation: CASSVSTGTGFHEQYF. Full variable domain (outside the CDR3, taken from reference TRBV5-6 and TRBJ2-7): DAGVTQSPTHLIKTRGQQVTLRCSPKSGHDTVSWYQQALGQGPQFIFQYYEEEERQRGNFPDRFSGHQFPNYSSELNVNALLLGDSALYLCASSVSTGTGFHEQYFGPGTRLTVT.